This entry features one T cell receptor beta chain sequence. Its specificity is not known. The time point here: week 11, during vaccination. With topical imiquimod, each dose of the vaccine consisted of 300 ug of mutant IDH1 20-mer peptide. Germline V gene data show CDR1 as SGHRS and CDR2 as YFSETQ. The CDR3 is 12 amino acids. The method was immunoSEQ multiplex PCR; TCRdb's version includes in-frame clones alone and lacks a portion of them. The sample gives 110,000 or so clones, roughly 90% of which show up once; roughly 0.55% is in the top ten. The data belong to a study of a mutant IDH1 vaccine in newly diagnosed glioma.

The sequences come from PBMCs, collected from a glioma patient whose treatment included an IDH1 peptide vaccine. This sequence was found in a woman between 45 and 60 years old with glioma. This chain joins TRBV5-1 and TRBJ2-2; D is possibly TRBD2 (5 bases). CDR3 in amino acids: CATRPRAGELFF. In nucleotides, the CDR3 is TGCGCGACCAGGCCGCGGGCCGGGGAGCTGTTTTTT.